These 23 T cell receptor beta chains came from one sample sequenced in a study of T cells in Graves' hyperthyroidism and ophthalmopathy. It was RNA transcripts that yielded the amplified TCR beta CDR3 regions. HTBI primers were used for first-round RT-PCR of the TCR CDR3. TCRdb reprocessed the multiplex PCR reads via MiXCR and lists one record per CDR3 protein. This sample yields around 290,000 distinct CDR3 sequences, of which more than 15% are seen a single time; about 51% belongs to the top ten. The specimen was blood. These receptors came from a woman aged 55-69 years with Graves' ophthalmopathy.

This clonotype appeared many times. The rearrangement links TRBV6-6 to TRBJ2-3; D is unclear. The germline CDR1 and CDR2 sequences are MNHNY and SVGAGI (reference sequence). This CDR3 is 12 amino acids long. Between the trimmed V and J ends, which lost 2 bases and 8 bases, there was a span of 8 bases. CDR3 nucleotide sequence: TGTGCCAGCAGTTACGTGTCGGGTACGCAGTATTTT. Its translation is CASSYVSGTQYF.

This clonotype was recorded at least ten times. V gene TRBV4-1 combines with J gene TRBJ1-5, with unresolved D. Germline V CDR1 and CDR2: MGHRA, YSYEKL. V was trimmed by 0 bases and J by 5 bases, leaving 5 bases between them. The CDR3 is 13 residues long. This chain's CDR3 is CASSQENYQPQHF. Here the CDR3 DNA reads TGCGCCAGCAGCCAAGAAAACTATCAGCCCCAGCATTTT.

This clonotype was counted between two and nine times. V usage is TRBV19 and J usage is TRBJ2-2; perhaps TRBD2 as D (5 bases). This CDR3 region has 14 residues. Germline V gives CDR1 LNHDA, CDR2 SQIVND (reference sequence). V lost 8 bases to trimming and J lost 7 bases, with 17 bases between them. The CDR3, as DNA: TGTGCCAGTTATCGTGGCGGGTTCATCGGGGAGCTGTTTTTT. Protein sequence: CASYRGGFIGELFF.

This chain joins TRBV6-5 and TRBJ2-7; D gene ambiguous. The CDR3 totals 15 residues. Germline CDR1 reads MNHEY; CDR2 reads SVGAGI. V was cut by 2 bases and J by 5 bases, with 16 bases left in between. In DNA form, the CDR3 reads TGTGCCAGCAGTTACCCCGCTTCAAGGTTCGACGAGCAGTACTTC. It yields the protein CASSYPASRFDEQYF.

The chain links TRBV9 to TRBJ1-2; D gene uncertain. Germline CDR1 and CDR2: SGDLS and YYNGEE. V dropped 2 bases and J dropped 4 bases, with 6 bases sitting between them. The CDR3 is 12 residues long. The CDR3 sequence is CASSVASYGYTF. The CDR3 DNA reads TGTGCCAGCAGCGTCGCCTCCTATGGCTACACCTTC. The full variable domain, in which reference TRBV9 and TRBJ1-2 provide the parts outside the CDR3, is DSGVTQTPKHLITATGQRVTLRCSPRSGDLSVYWYQQSLDQGLQFLIQYYNGEERAKGNILERFSAQQFPDLHSELNLSSLELGDSALYFCASSVASYGYTFGSGTRLTVV.

This clonotype was observed a handful of times. The V call is TRBV18, the J call TRBJ2-5; no clear D gene. The CDR3 covers 12 residues. Germline values: CDR1 KGHSH, CDR2 LQKENI. V was trimmed by 8 bases and J by 13 bases, leaving 20 bases between them. CDR3 coding DNA: TGTGCCAGCACCTACTCGGCTGGCCTTAGGTACTTC. Its translation: CASTYSAGLRYF.

As concerns this clonotype: A much larger clone lies one base from this, so it may be a read error. V gene TRBV5-1 combines with J gene TRBJ1-4; D possibly corresponds to TRBD1 (5 bases). The CDR3 is 15 residues long. CDR1 SGHRS and CDR2 YFSETQ come from the germline V gene. Here the CDR3 reads CASSLALGADEKLSF. CDR3 sequence (DNA): TGCGCCAGCAGCTTGGCCTTAGGGGCGGACGAAAAACTGTCTTTT.

This clonotype was observed at least ten times. The chain couples TRBV5-1 to TRBJ2-7; 8 nucleotides align to TRBD1. The CDR3 totals 15 residues. The J segment lost 2 bases and the V segment lost 4 bases, leaving 8 bases of the junction unmatched. The germline gives CDR1 SGHRS, CDR2 YFSETQ. CDR3 bases: TGCGCCAGCAGCCTGCCGGGACAGGCTACCTACGAGCAGTACTTC. It translates to CASSLPGQATYEQYF.

Note on this clonotype: This may be a read error, as it is one base from a much larger clone. The J gene is TRBJ2-3, the V gene TRBV28; a weak D match, TRBD2 (6 bases). The CDR3 loop spans 15 amino acids. Germline assignment: CDR1 MDHEN and CDR2 SYDVKM. CDR3: CASRLAAGNTDTQYF. The CDR3 nucleotides read TGTGCCAGCCGTTTAGCCGCGGGAAACACAGATACGCAGTATTTT.

At least ten counts were recorded for this clonotype. The rearrangement uses TRBV5-1 and TRBJ2-2; TRBD2 aligns across 9 bases. Germline V gives CDR1 SGHRS, CDR2 YFSETQ. The ends lost 0 bases at V and 4 bases at J; junction bases unmatched: 4. CDR3 length equals 16 residues. The CDR3 DNA is TGCGCCAGCAGCTTGGGCGGGACTAGCTTCACCGGGGAGCTGTTTTTT. The encoded protein is CASSLGGTSFTGELFF.

In this sample, this clonotype turned up a few times. The chain couples TRBV4-2 to TRBJ2-7, with 8 bases lining up with TRBD1. From germline, CDR1 is LGHNA and CDR2 YNFKEQ. Germline trimming cut 4 bases from V and 1 base from J; bases unmatched to any gene: 6. The CDR3 is 15 amino acids. CDR3 loop: CASSPPQGASYEQYF. The DNA for the CDR3 is TGTGCCAGCAGCCCCCCGCAGGGGGCATCCTACGAGCAGTACTTC.

The chain carries TRBV5-1 and TRBJ2-7; D gene unclear. The V and J ends lost 2 bases and 0 bases respectively, with 12 bases between them. The CDR3 consists of 15 residues. Per germline, CDR1 SGHRS and CDR2 YFSETQ. CDR3 amino acids: CASSFPEVASYEQYF. DNA of the CDR3: TGCGCCAGCAGCTTTCCAGAGGTCGCCTCCTACGAGCAGTACTTC.

The chain is built from TRBV20-1 and TRBJ2-3; D is perhaps TRBD2 (6 bases). V lost 3 bases, J lost 1 base, and 8 bases lay in between. In germline, CDR1 is DFQATT, CDR2 SNEGSKA (reference sequence). The CDR3 extends over 13 amino acids. CDR3 residues: CSASWGGTDTQYF. In DNA, the CDR3 is TGCAGTGCTAGTTGGGGGGGCACAGATACGCAGTATTTT.

This clonotype came up many times. This chain connects TRBV7-8 to TRBJ2-3; weak D call: TRBD1 (6 bases). Between the trimmed V and J ends, which lost 5 bases and 2 bases, there was a span of 17 bases. CDR1 SGHVS and CDR2 FQNEAQ come from the germline V gene. The CDR3 sequence is 16 residues long. In nucleotides, the CDR3 is TGTGCCAGCAGCCTGACAGGAACCTCTGACACAGATACGCAGTATTTT. Its translation is CASSLTGTSDTDTQYF.

This clonotype was recorded many times. The chain carries TRBV6-6 and TRBJ1-1, with 7 bases matching TRBD1. The J segment lost 3 bases and the V segment lost 2 bases, leaving 9 bases of the junction unmatched. This CDR3 contains 16 residues. Looked up from germline, CDR1 is MNHNY and CDR2 is SVGAGI (reference sequence). CDR3 coding DNA: TGTGCCAGCAGTTACGGCCCACAGACAGGGTACACTGAAGCTTTCTTT. Translating gives CASSYGPQTGYTEAFF.

This clonotype was picked up a small number of times. The chain links TRBV30 to TRBJ2-7, with D unclear. This CDR3 spans 11 amino acids. V lost 0 bases to trimming and J lost 6 bases, with 6 bases between them. Germline V gives CDR1 GTSNPN, CDR2 SVGIG (reference sequence). Written as DNA, the CDR3 is TGTGCCTGGAGTGTAAGGTCCGAGCAGTACTTC. This codes for CAWSVRSEQYF.

This clonotype was detected ten times or more. The chain employs TRBV2 and TRBJ2-3; weak D call: TRBD2 (6 bases). This CDR3 is built from 12 residues. Germline V gene lookup returns CDR1 SNHLY and CDR2 FYNNEI. Trimming removed 4 bases from V and 6 bases from J, with 8 bases in between. The CDR3 DNA follows: TGTGCCAGCAGTGTTCGGGGGGATACGCAGTATTTT. Its translation: CASSVRGDTQYF. The full variable domain, rest sourced from reference TRBV2 and TRBJ2-3, is EPEVTQTPSHQVTQMGQEVILRCVPISNHLYFYWYRQILGQKVEFLVSFYNNEISEKSEIFDDQFSVERPDGSNFTLKIRSTKLEDSAMYFCASSVRGDTQYFGPGTRLTVL.

This clonotype showed up just once. The rearrangement links TRBV7-9 to TRBJ2-3, with TRBD1 matching 8 bases. The V segment lost 5 bases and the J segment 11 bases; nucleotides outside the gene matches: 9. Germline V CDR1 and CDR2: SEHNR, FQNEAQ (reference sequence). This CDR3 is 13 amino acids long. Written as DNA, the CDR3 is TGTGCCAGCAGCCCACAGACAGGGGACAAGCAGTATTTT. This sequence encodes CASSPQTGDKQYF.

This chain joins TRBV5-6 and TRBJ1-5, with a possible D match to TRBD1 (6 bases). The germline V and J ends were trimmed by 6 bases and 0 bases, with 19 bases remaining between them. The CDR3 length is 17 residues. The germline V gene encodes CDR1 SGHDT and CDR2 YYEEEE. CDR3 coding DNA: TGTGCCAGCACCTACGGGGGGACATTTTATAGCAATCAGCCCCAGCATTTT. Its translation: CASTYGGTFYSNQPQHF. Variable domain in full (rest from reference TRBV5-6 and TRBJ1-5): DAGVTQSPTHLIKTRGQQVTLRCSPKSGHDTVSWYQQALGQGPQFIFQYYEEEERQRGNFPDRFSGHQFPNYSSELNVNALLLGDSALYLCASTYGGTFYSNQPQHFGDGTRLSIL.

The sample holds many counts of this clonotype. The germline gene is not matched at one end of the junction; a read error may be the cause. This chain joins TRBV28 and TRBJ1-1; D gene unclear. CDR3 length: 13 amino acids. Germline values: CDR1 MDHEN, CDR2 SYDVKM. CDR3 nucleotides: TGTGCCAGCAGGTCGGACCCCGCGCTGAAAGAGATCTTT. Its protein product is CASRSDPALKEIF.

This clonotype was found many times. The chain is built from TRBV5-1 and TRBJ2-7, with TRBD1 identical over 8 bases. Germline loops: CDR1 SGHRS, CDR2 YFSETQ. This CDR3 has 15 amino acids. The junction had 4 bases not matched to a gene; V was cut back by 0 bases and J by 2 bases. Here the CDR3 DNA reads TGCGCCAGCAGCTTGGCGGCAGGGGGCACCTACGAGCAGTACTTC. This sequence encodes CASSLAAGGTYEQYF.

This clonotype was seen many times. The genes are TRBV18 and TRBJ1-2; D is ambiguous. The V gene lost 8 bases and the J gene lost 14 bases, with 24 bases spanning the gap. CDR1 and CDR2 from the germline V gene are KGHSH and LQKENI. This CDR3 has 13 residues. The CDR3 protein is CASPNPSKGKRTF. The CDR3 DNA is TGTGCCAGCCCCAACCCGTCGAAAGGAAAGAGAACCTTC.

This clonotype was detected many times. The rearrangement joins TRBV2 to TRBJ1-5; 10 nucleotides align to TRBD1. CDR3 length: 15 amino acids. The ends lost 4 bases at V and 5 bases at J; junction bases unmatched: 5. The germline gives CDR1 SNHLY, CDR2 FYNNEI. CDR3 in amino acids: CASSGTGGRDQPQHF. The CDR3, as DNA: TGTGCCAGCAGTGGGACAGGGGGAAGAGATCAGCCCCAGCATTTT. Looking up the rest from reference TRBV2 and TRBJ1-5 gives the full variable domain: EPEVTQTPSHQVTQMGQEVILRCVPISNHLYFYWYRQILGQKVEFLVSFYNNEISEKSEIFDDQFSVERPDGSNFTLKIRSTKLEDSAMYFCASSGTGGRDQPQHFGDGTRLSIL.